These 22 T cell receptor beta chains came from one sample sequenced in a study of metastatic and nonmetastatic thyroid tumors. TCRdb used MiXCR to call clones anew from the PCR reads. This repertoire shows some 17,000 clones, under 30% found once; its top ten account for approximately 13%. All patients were untreated before thyroid surgery. Sequenced: tumor tissue. The receptors come from a female donor with papillary thyroid cancer or a benign thyroid nodule (not recorded which). Some clones in this sample may be carry-over from other donors' samples.

This clone was seen more than once but under ten times. The V gene is TRBV2, the J gene TRBJ1-5; D is uncertain. Trimming left V 4 bases short and J 0 bases short, with 10 bases between. CDR3 length: 15 amino acids. Germline V gene lookup returns CDR1 SNHLY and CDR2 FYNNEI. DNA for the CDR3: TGTGCCAGCAGTGGAGGGCTCAATAGCAATCAGCCCCAGCATTTT. Its translation is CASSGGLNSNQPQHF.

This clone has at least ten counts. This chain uses TRBV4-2 with TRBJ2-7, with D uncertain. Germline loops: CDR1 LGHNA, CDR2 YNFKEQ. The V end was cut by 1 base, the J end by 0 bases, with 10 bases between. This CDR3 region has 15 residues. The CDR3 DNA reads TGTGCCAGCAGCCAAGGGGTCTCAAGCTCCTACGAGCAGTACTTC. It translates to CASSQGVSSSYEQYF.

V is TRBV6-4 and J is TRBJ1-6, with D tentatively TRBD1 (5 bases). The V end was cut by 2 bases, the J end by 5 bases, with 7 bases between. Germline CDR1 and CDR2: MRHNA and SNTAGT. The CDR3 is made up of 14 amino acids. DNA of the CDR3: TGTGCCAGCAGTGACGGGGGTGATAATTCACCCCTCCACTTT. Protein product: CASSDGGDNSPLHF.

The J gene is TRBJ1-5, the V gene TRBV6-2 or TRBV6-3; D gene ambiguous. Germline V gene data show CDR1 as MNHEY and CDR2 as SVGEGT. This CDR3 region has 13 residues. Trimming cost V 2 bases and J 4 bases, with 6 bases left between them. The CDR3 sequence: CASSYAENQPQHF. The CDR3 DNA reads TGTGCCAGCAGTTACGCGGAGAATCAGCCCCAGCATTTT.

V usage is TRBV5-1 and J usage is TRBJ1-5, with 7 bases identical to TRBD1. With V trimmed by 7 bases and J by 5 bases, 12 bases remained unmatched. Germline lookup yields CDR1 SGHRS and CDR2 YFSETQ. CDR3 length equals 15 residues. DNA of the CDR3: TGCGCCAGCCCTTCTGAGGGGGACAGCGATCAGCCCCAGCATTTT. It translates to CASPSEGDSDQPQHF.

This clone has only one observation. The CDR3 DNA is TGCAGTGCCAGCAGGGATAACTATGGCTACACCTTC. Translated, it gives CSASRDNYGYTF. The V and J genes are TRBV20-1 and TRBJ1-2; possibly TRBD1 for D (5 bases). Trimming shortened V by 6 bases and J by 1 base, and 9 bases separated the two germline ends. The CDR3 has 12 amino acids. Germline loops: CDR1 DFQATT, CDR2 SNEGSKA (reference sequence).

The chain is built from TRBV20-1 and TRBJ2-7; D is tentatively TRBD1 or TRBD2 (5 bases each). V gave up 8 bases and J gave up 4 bases, with 18 bases separating them. Germline assignment: CDR1 DFQATT and CDR2 SNEGSKA (reference sequence). The CDR3 runs 13 residues. In nucleotides, the CDR3 is TGCAGTCCCCAAGGGGACCTCGTGTACGAGCAGTACTTC. Translating gives CSPQGDLVYEQYF.

At least ten counts were recorded for this clone. CDR3 protein: CASSYSRGAGVREQYF. Here the CDR3 DNA reads TGTGCCAGCAGTTATTCTCGGGGGGCAGGGGTTAGGGAGCAGTACTTC. The V and J genes are TRBV6-6 and TRBJ2-7; tentative D call: TRBD2 (7 bases). The CDR3 consists of 16 residues. The V gene lost 3 bases and the J gene lost 7 bases, with 22 bases spanning the gap. Germline V CDR1 and CDR2: MNHNY, SVGAGI (reference sequence).

This clone was counted once. DNA of the CDR3: TGTGCCAGCAGTTTTGGGCAGGCGAACACCGGGGAGCTGTTTTTT. Translating gives CASSFGQANTGELFF. V usage is TRBV12-3 or TRBV12-4 and J usage is TRBJ2-2, with no clear D. The CDR3 runs to 15 residues. The V and J ends lost 3 bases and 0 bases respectively, with 8 bases between them.

This clone was seen a handful of times. This chain joins TRBV6-1 and TRBJ1-2; no clear D. The CDR3 covers 15 residues. The V gene lost 5 bases and the J gene lost 0 bases, with 13 bases spanning the gap. CDR1 and CDR2 from the germline V gene are MNHNS and SASEGT. The CDR3 spells CASSLYLGTNYGYTF. The CDR3 bases are TGTGCCAGCAGTCTCTACCTGGGCACTAACTATGGCTACACCTTC.

This clone was seen more than once but under ten times. The chain links TRBV6-1 to TRBJ1-1, with a weak D call TRBD1 (6 bases). The CDR3 is 15 amino acids. The V gene lost 0 bases and the J gene lost 5 bases, with 13 bases spanning the gap. Germline V gene lookup returns CDR1 MNHNS and CDR2 SASEGT. Written as DNA, the CDR3 is TGTGCCAGCAGTGAAGCGAAGGGGGGGGTAACTGAAGCTTTCTTT. Translated: CASSEAKGGVTEAFF.

The chain combines TRBV9 with TRBJ2-3, with D perhaps TRBD2 (5 bases). The ends were cut back, 3 bases at V and 9 bases at J, with 14 bases in the middle. This CDR3 is built from 13 residues. Per germline, CDR1 SGDLS and CDR2 YYNGEE. The CDR3 nucleotides read TGTGCCAGCAGCGCAGAGGGCCGAGGGACGCAGTATTTT. This codes for CASSAEGRGTQYF. Full variable domain (remainder filled in from reference TRBV9 and TRBJ2-3): DSGVTQTPKHLITATGQRVTLRCSPRSGDLSVYWYQQSLDQGLQFLIQYYNGEERAKGNILERFSAQQFPDLHSELNLSSLELGDSALYFCASSAEGRGTQYFGPGTRLTVL.

In this sample, this clone turned up a few times. The rearrangement joins TRBV27 to TRBJ2-1; TRBD2 aligns across 9 bases. With 9 bases clipped from V and 6 bases from J, the junction kept 9 bases outside the gene matches. This CDR3 has 14 amino acids. Germline V CDR1 and CDR2: MNHEY, SMNVEV (reference sequence). DNA for the CDR3: TGTGCCAGGGGCGGGGGGGATCCCTGCAATGAGCAGTTCTTC. Encoded protein: CARGGGDPCNEQFF.

This rearrangement joins TRBV5-5 to TRBJ2-2; 9 nucleotides agree with TRBD1. CDR3 length: 16 residues. Germline assignment: CDR1 SGHKS and CDR2 YYEKEE (reference sequence). After removal of 4 bases from V and 0 bases from J, the junction contained 4 bases not matched to a gene. The CDR3 loop is CASSIRQGANTGELFF. The DNA for the CDR3 is TGTGCCAGCAGCATCAGACAGGGGGCGAACACCGGGGAGCTGTTTTTT.

The V call is TRBV19, the J call TRBJ2-7; TRBD2 agrees at 10 bases. Germline-derived CDR1 and CDR2 are LNHDA and SQIVND (reference sequence). The CDR3 sequence is 16 residues long. J was trimmed by 0 bases and V by 2 bases; bases with no gene match: 4. The CDR3 loop reads CASSISLAGISYEQYF. The CDR3 DNA follows: TGTGCCAGTAGTATATCACTAGCGGGGATCTCCTACGAGCAGTACTTC.

The V and J genes are TRBV18 and TRBJ2-7; 15 positions agree with TRBD2. The CDR3 covers 14 residues. Trimming removed 3 bases from V and 7 bases from J; junction bases left unmatched: 1. Germline-derived CDR1 and CDR2 are KGHSH and LQKENI. This CDR3 is CASSPGLAGGEQYF. As DNA, the CDR3 is TGTGCCAGCTCACCGGGACTAGCGGGAGGAGAGCAGTACTTC. Full variable domain (missing parts from reference TRBV18 and TRBJ2-7): NAGVMQNPRHLVRRRGQEARLRCSPMKGHSHVYWYRQLPEEGLKFMVYLQKENIIDESGMPKERFSAEFPKEGPSILRIQQVVRGDSAAYFCASSPGLAGGEQYFGPGTRLTVT.

By share of the sample, this clone is medium-sized. This chain links TRBV19 with TRBJ1-5; 9 positions agree with TRBD1. There are 19 residues in the CDR3. The J segment lost 1 base and the V segment lost 3 bases, leaving 13 bases of the junction unmatched. Germline CDR1 is LNHDA and CDR2 is SQIVND (reference sequence). The CDR3 DNA reads as TGTGCCAGTAGTATCAGGCTGGGACAGGGAATGGTGAGCAATCAGCCCCAGCATTTT. This gives the protein CASSIRLGQGMVSNQPQHF.

This clone was detected a few times. This chain joins TRBV6-2 or TRBV6-3 and TRBJ2-3; 9 nucleotides match TRBD1. The J segment lost 4 bases and the V segment lost 2 bases, leaving 4 bases of the junction unmatched. Germline loops: CDR1 MNHEY, CDR2 SVGEGT. The CDR3 covers 15 residues. CDR3 loop: CASSYTDRGADTQYF. In nucleotides, the CDR3 is TGTGCCAGCAGTTACACCGACAGGGGGGCAGATACGCAGTATTTT.

This sequence joins TRBV6-1 and TRBJ2-3; D might be TRBD2 (5 bases). Germline CDR1 and CDR2: MNHNS and SASEGT. The CDR3 spans 13 residues. The V end lost 8 bases, the J end lost 2 bases, and 11 bases lay between the germline ends. The CDR3 loop reads CASEGPFTDTQYF. The CDR3 nucleotides read TGTGCCAGCGAGGGTCCCTTCACAGATACGCAGTATTTT.

The chain carries TRBV12-3 or TRBV12-4 and TRBJ1-2; D not resolved. Trimming took 8 bases from V and 4 from J, leaving 11 bases between them. The CDR3 totals 12 residues. DNA of the CDR3: TGTGCCAGCTCCGCCGTGAGCTATGGCTACACCTTC. This gives the protein CASSAVSYGYTF.

This clone was seen many times. The same CDR3 arises from other DNA sequences in this sample as well. The rearrangement links TRBV7-9 to TRBJ2-5, with TRBD2 as a possible D gene (5 bases). Trimming removed 2 bases at V and 2 bases at J, with 12 bases between. The CDR3 totals 15 residues. Germline CDR1 and CDR2: SEHNR and FQNEAQ (reference sequence). In nucleotides, the CDR3 is TGTGCCAGCAGCTTAAGTTCGGGGTATCAAGAGACCCAGTACTTC. Protein product: CASSLSSGYQETQYF.

This clone was observed a handful of times. At one of its ends the junction is not consistent with the germline gene, which may arise from a read error. This rearrangement joins TRBV28 to TRBJ1-6; D not certain. Germline-derived CDR1 and CDR2 are MDHEN and SYDVKM. The CDR3 loop spans 12 amino acids. CDR3 bases: TGTGCCAGCGGAGCGGCAAATTCGCCCCTCCACTTT. Its translation is CASGAANSPLHF.